These T cell receptor beta chains were read from a single sample in a study of identical twins. One entry per CDR3 protein, called by TCRdb with MiXCR from the 5' RACE reads. The profile covers 400,000 to 500,000 distinct CDR3 sequences, with about 18% appearing a single time and 12% taken by the ten largest. The sample was naive T cells sorted from blood. The receptors stem from a man aged 50 to 59 in good health. The CDR3 runs from the conserved cysteine through the conserved F or W. A D gene is named only where the DNA matches it firmly. Only some rows state a clone size, as once, few, many or a class for expanded clones.

j_call d_call v_call clone_size cdr3_aa cdr3_nt
TRBJ2-7 NA TRBV6-5 NA CASNYSLTYEQYF TGTGCCAGCAATTACAGCCTTACCTACGAGCAGTACTTC
TRBJ1-5 NA TRBV7-9 many CASSFYAQPQHF TGTGCCAGCAGCTTTTACGCTCAGCCCCAGCATTTT
TRBJ2-1 NA TRBV25-1 NA CASSPGLSTDEQFF TGTGCCAGCAGTCCGGGACTCAGTACGGATGAGCAGTTCTTC
TRBJ1-1 NA TRBV7-8 NA CASSATLNTEAFF TGTGCCAGCAGCGCTACACTGAACACTGAAGCTTTCTTT
TRBJ2-3 TRBD1 TRBV7-6 NA CASSTTTGPTDTQYF TGTGCCAGCAGCACCACGACAGGGCCCACAGATACGCAGTATTTT
TRBJ2-3 NA TRBV20-1 many CSARAPRDLVLAYTQYF TGCAGTGCTAGAGCACCACGGGACCTAGTCCTTGCCTATACGCAGTATTTT
TRBJ1-2 TRBD1 TRBV20-1 many CSARVGQGVNGYTF TGCAGTGCTAGAGTAGGACAGGGAGTGAATGGCTACACCTTC
TRBJ1-2 NA TRBV4-3 NA CASSQDRAGPGYTF TGCGCCAGCAGCCAAGATCGCGCAGGGCCTGGCTACACCTTC
TRBJ2-3 NA TRBV12-3/TRBV12-4 few CASSSRGGGADTQYF TGTGCCAGCAGTTCTAGGGGCGGGGGCGCAGATACGCAGTATTTT
TRBJ1-1 NA TRBV29-1 NA CSVRIGNTEAFF TGCAGCGTAAGGATTGGCAACACTGAAGCTTTCTTT
TRBJ1-1 TRBD1 TRBV5-1 many CASSKWSQGAEAFF TGCGCCAGCAGTAAGTGGTCCCAGGGGGCTGAAGCTTTCTTT